This paragraph reports one TCR beta chain. The data belong to a study of blood T cell repertoires in COVID-19. Method: immunoSEQ multiplex PCR; TCRdb's copy keeps in-frame clones and lacks some. This table holds over 120,000 clones, about nine tenths found once. Self-reported history from a screening survey and questionnaire set each donor's cohort. This CDR3 contains 15 residues. The germline V gene encodes CDR1 SGHAT and CDR2 FQNNGV. V was pared by 4 bases and J by 2 bases, with 9 bases between. J is TRBJ2-6 and V is TRBV11-2, with D perhaps matching TRBD1 (6 bases). The receptor comes from a man aged 55 to 70 who had recovered from COVID-19. The specimen was PBMCs or T cells enriched from blood (not recorded which). The CDR3 sequence: CASSSRGPGANVLTF. CDR3 DNA: TGTGCCAGCAGCTCCAGGGGCCCTGGGGCCAACGTCCTGACTTTC.